The rows below give T cell receptor beta chains drawn from one sample of a study of T-cell reconstitution after alpha-beta-depleted transplantation in children. TCRdb fed the PCR reads into MiXCR, producing one record per CDR3 protein. The sample lists more than 450,000 distinct CDR3 sequences, approximately 20% seen once, with 3.3% in the top ten. Specimen: PBMCs from the stem cell graft donor, collected from the stem cell graft. Every receptor here comes from a human donor who donated a stem cell graft to a child with acute lymphoblastic leukemia. CDR3s include the opening cysteine and the closing phenylalanine or tryptophan. The order of the fields is clone size, V gene, D gene, J gene, CDR3 DNA, CDR3 protein. D genes are given only for firm matches. Size values are once, few and many counts, or a class for expanded clones, and some rows have none.

>-|TRBV5-1|-|TRBJ1-2
TGCGCCAGCAGCCGCGGGGGGGCCCTTTTGGATTATGGCTACACCTTC
CASSRGGALLDYGYTF
>once|TRBV3-1|TRBD2|TRBJ2-2
TGTGCCAGCAGCCAAGAGCGGCTAGCGGGAGGGCCGAACACCGGGGAGCTGTTTTTT
CASSQERLAGGPNTGELFF
>many|TRBV10-3|-|TRBJ2-1
TGTGCCATCAAGGGAGAGGGCGAGCAGTTCTTC
CAIKGEGEQFF
>-|TRBV5-1|-|TRBJ2-7
TGCGCCAGCAGCGGGGACGCCTCCTACGAGCAGTACTTC
CASSGDASYEQYF
>-|TRBV5-1|-|TRBJ1-5
TGCGCCAGCAGCTTGAGTCCGCTTCGAGCGAACAATCAGCCCCAGCATTTT
CASSLSPLRANNQPQHF
>-|TRBV10-3|-|TRBJ1-3
TGTGCCATCAGTGAGTCGACCACCGCCGGGAACACCATATATTTT
CAISESTTAGNTIYF
>-|TRBV2|TRBD2|TRBJ2-7
TGTGCCAGCAGTCTACTAGCGGGAGACGAGCAGTACTTC
CASSLLAGDEQYF
>-|TRBV27|TRBD2|TRBJ2-7
TGTGCCAGCAGTTTATCTGCGGGAGTCGGCCACGAGCAGTACTTC
CASSLSAGVGHEQYF
>few|TRBV27|TRBD1|TRBJ2-7
TGTGCCAGCAGTTTGGGGACAGTCCACGAGCAGTACTTC
CASSLGTVHEQYF
>few|TRBV24-1|TRBD2|TRBJ2-1
TGTGCCACCAGTTTTACTAGCGGGACAAGGTACAATGAGCAGTTCTTC
CATSFTSGTRYNEQFF
>few|TRBV15|-|TRBJ2-1
TGTGCCACCAGCAGAGATCTAGCGCTGGTCAATGAGCAGTTCTTC
CATSRDLALVNEQFF
>few|TRBV5-1|TRBD1|TRBJ2-2
TGCGCCAGCAGCTTCGACGGACAGGACGCCGGGGAGCTGTTTTTT
CASSFDGQDAGELFF
>-|TRBV7-2|TRBD2|TRBJ2-5
TGTGCCAGCAGCTCCAGGACTAGCCGGGGGAGGACCCAGTACTTC
CASSSRTSRGRTQYF
>few|TRBV5-5|-|TRBJ2-1
TGTGCCAGCAGGCCGGGGCGCCATGAGCAGTTCTTC
CASRPGRHEQFF
>-|TRBV10-3|TRBD1|TRBJ1-5
TGTGCCATCAGTCTTTCAGGGGGTAATCAGCCCCAGCATTTT
CAISLSGGNQPQHF
>many|TRBV5-1|-|TRBJ1-1
TGTGCCAGCAGCTTGGGTTTGAACACTGAAGCTTTCTTT
CASSLGLNTEAFF
>-|TRBV6-6|-|TRBJ2-3
TGTGCCAGCAGCCCCCTCATTACAGATACGCAGTATTTT
CASSPLITDTQYF
>-|TRBV4-2|-|TRBJ2-7
TGTGCCAGCAGCCAAGAAACAGGGCCCTCCTACGAGCAGTACTTC
CASSQETGPSYEQYF
>-|TRBV7-8|-|TRBJ2-1
TGTGCCAGCAGCATTGAGCGGGACAATGAGCAGTTCTTC
CASSIERDNEQFF
>-|TRBV9|-|TRBJ1-2
TGTGCCAGCAGCGAGGGGGGGGGAGGCTATGGCTACACCTTC
CASSEGGGGYGYTF
>-|TRBV7-2|-|TRBJ2-3
TGTGCCAGCAGCTCCCTCGGGACTTCCTACACAGATACGCAGTATTTT
CASSSLGTSYTDTQYF
>few|TRBV7-7|TRBD2|TRBJ2-5
TGTGCCAGCACCCCGGGGGCGGGAGGCCACCAAGAGACCCAGTACTTC
CASTPGAGGHQETQYF
>-|TRBV2|-|TRBJ2-5
TGTGCCAGCAGTGAGGGGTACGGCGGCTCTCGGGAGACCCAGTACTTC
CASSEGYGGSRETQYF
>-|TRBV3-1|-|TRBJ2-5
TGTGCCAGCAGCCAAGAGGCGACGTACAGGGAGACCCAGTACTTC
CASSQEATYRETQYF
>many|TRBV29-1|-|TRBJ1-1
TGCAGCGTTGAGAGGGGAGTGAACACTGAAGCTTTCTTT
CSVERGVNTEAFF
>few|TRBV6-5|-|TRBJ1-5
TGTGCCAGCAGTTACAACGGGGCGTACGGGTCGCCCCAGCATTTT
CASSYNGAYGSPQHF
>-|TRBV11-2|-|TRBJ2-7
TGTGCCAGCAGCTTAGGCCCCGGGTCCGAGCAGTACTTC
CASSLGPGSEQYF
>-|TRBV5-1|TRBD2|TRBJ2-3
TGCGCCAGCAGCTTGGACGGGACTAGCTCGGGAGATACGCAGTATTTT
CASSLDGTSSGDTQYF
>few|TRBV30|-|TRBJ1-4
TGTGCCTGGAGTTACAGCGTAGCAACTAATGAAAAACTGTTTTTT
CAWSYSVATNEKLFF
>-|TRBV7-9|-|TRBJ2-5
TGTGCCAGCAGCTTACGCGGGGAGGAGCAGAAGACCCAGTACTTC
CASSLRGEEQKTQYF
>few|TRBV4-1|TRBD2|TRBJ2-1
TGCGCCAGCAGCCAAGATAGCGGGGGCGATGAGCAGTTCTTC
CASSQDSGGDEQFF
>-|TRBV5-1|TRBD2|TRBJ2-7
TGCGCCAGCAGCTTGGTGGTTAGCGGGGACGAGCAGTACTTC
CASSLVVSGDEQYF
>-|TRBV29-1|-|TRBJ1-4
TGCAGCGTTGGCAGGAACGAAAAACTGTTTTTT
CSVGRNEKLFF
>-|TRBV29-1|-|TRBJ2-5
TGCAGCGCAGATGACGATTGGGGTCAGCGGGAGACCCAGTACTTC
CSADDDWGQRETQYF
>-|TRBV12-3/TRBV12-4|-|TRBJ2-2
TGTGCCAGCATCCTTAGCCCGTTCGAGATAGCGAACACCGGGGAGCTGTTTTTT
CASILSPFEIANTGELFF
>-|TRBV13|TRBD1|TRBJ1-1
TGTGCCAGCAGCTTGGGACAGGGAGACGCTGAAGCTTTCTTT
CASSLGQGDAEAFF
>-|TRBV27|-|TRBJ2-7
TGTGCCAGCAGCCACGAGGACAGTGGTTACGAGCAGTACTTC
CASSHEDSGYEQYF
>-|TRBV6-6|-|TRBJ1-2
TGTGCCAGCAGCCGGGACAAGAACTATGGCTACACCTTC
CASSRDKNYGYTF
>few|TRBV9|-|TRBJ2-2
TGTGCCAGCAGCGGTGAGGGGGCCGGGGAGCTGTTTTTT
CASSGEGAGELFF